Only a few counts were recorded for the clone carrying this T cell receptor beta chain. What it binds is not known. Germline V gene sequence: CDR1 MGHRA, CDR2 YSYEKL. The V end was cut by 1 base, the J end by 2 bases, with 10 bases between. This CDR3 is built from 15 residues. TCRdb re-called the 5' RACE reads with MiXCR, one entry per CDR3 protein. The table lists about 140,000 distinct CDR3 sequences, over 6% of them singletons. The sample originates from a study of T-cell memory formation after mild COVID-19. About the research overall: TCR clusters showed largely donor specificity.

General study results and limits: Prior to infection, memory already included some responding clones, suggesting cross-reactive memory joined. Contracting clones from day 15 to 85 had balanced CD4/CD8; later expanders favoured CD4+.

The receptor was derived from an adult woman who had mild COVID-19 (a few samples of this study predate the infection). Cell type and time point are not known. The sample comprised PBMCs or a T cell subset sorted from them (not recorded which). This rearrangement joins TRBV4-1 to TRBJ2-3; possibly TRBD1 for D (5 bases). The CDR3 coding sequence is TGCGCCAGCAGCCAAGTGGGGCCGACCACAGATACGCAGTATTTT. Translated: CASSQVGPTTDTQYF.